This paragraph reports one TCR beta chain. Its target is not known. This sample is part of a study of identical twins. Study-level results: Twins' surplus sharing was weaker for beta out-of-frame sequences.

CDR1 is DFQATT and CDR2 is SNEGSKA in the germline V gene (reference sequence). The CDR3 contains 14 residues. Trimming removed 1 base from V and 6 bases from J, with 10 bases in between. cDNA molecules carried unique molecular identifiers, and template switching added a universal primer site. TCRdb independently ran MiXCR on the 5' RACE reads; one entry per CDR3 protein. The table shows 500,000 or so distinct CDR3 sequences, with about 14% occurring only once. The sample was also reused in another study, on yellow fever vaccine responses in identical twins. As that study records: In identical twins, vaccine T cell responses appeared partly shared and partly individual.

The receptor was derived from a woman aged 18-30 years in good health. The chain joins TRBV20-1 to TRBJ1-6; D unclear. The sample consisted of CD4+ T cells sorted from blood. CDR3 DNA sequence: TGCAGTGCTAGAGTTCAAGGGATTAATTCACCCCTCCACTTT. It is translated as CSARVQGINSPLHF.